The 30 T cell receptor beta chains presented below share a single source sample, sequenced in a study of T cell responses to AZD1222 COVID-19 vaccine. Produced via immunoSEQ multiplex PCR; TCRdb's table is partial and in-frame only. This sample carries roughly 140,000 clones, around 90% of them seen once, and the ten largest clones take about 3.3%. The specimen was peripheral blood, collected 28 days after the second AZD1222 dose. These receptors were obtained from an adult who received the AZD1222 COVID-19 vaccine.

The chain employs TRBV10-1 and TRBJ1-3; D is ambiguous. The CDR3 extends over 15 amino acids. CDR1 and CDR2 from the germline V gene are WNHNN and SYGVQD (reference sequence). Deletions cut 3 bases from V and 0 bases from J, with 9 bases between. In DNA, the CDR3 is TGCGCCAGCAGTGACCCCCCTGGCTCTGGAAACACCATATATTTT. It is translated as CASSDPPGSGNTIYF.

V gene TRBV23-1 combines with J gene TRBJ1-2; D is undetermined. TRBV23-1 is an open reading frame whose function is uncertain. Trimming stripped 6 bases from V and 0 bases from J, with 17 bases between. This CDR3 is 16 amino acids long. CDR3 in DNA: TGCGCCAGCAGACCTAATTTACACGTTACTAACTATGGCTACACCTTC. Translation: CASRPNLHVTNYGYTF.

The chain couples TRBV29-1 to TRBJ1-4; 10 bases are a match to TRBD1. V shed 5 bases, J shed 7 bases, and the junction held 7 bases outside the gene matches. Germline CDR1 reads SQVTM; CDR2 reads ANQGSEA. The CDR3 sequence is 14 residues long. The CDR3 here is CSVYVRDRGEKLFF. In nucleotides, the CDR3 is TGCAGCGTTTATGTCCGGGACAGGGGTGAAAAACTGTTTTTT.

J is TRBJ2-1 and V is TRBV19, with TRBD1 identical over 11 bases. CDR1 and CDR2 (germline): LNHDA, SQIVND (reference sequence). This CDR3 is built from 17 residues. The J segment lost 9 bases and the V segment lost 6 bases, leaving 16 bases of the junction unmatched. CDR3 loop: CASRWTGGVGGNTEQFF. The CDR3 DNA reads TGTGCCAGTAGATGGACAGGGGGCGTGGGGGGTAATACTGAGCAGTTCTTC.

As DNA, the CDR3 is TGTGCCAGCAGCTTCGGACAGGGCCTGGAAGCTTTCTTT. Its protein is CASSFGQGLEAFF. The chain links TRBV5-6 to TRBJ1-1, with 8 bases aligning to TRBD1. V lost 2 bases, J lost 8 bases, and 5 bases stayed unmatched. CDR1 is SGHDT and CDR2 is YYEEEE in the germline V gene. The CDR3 spans 13 residues.

CDR3 sequence (DNA): TGTGCCACCAGCAGAGATCTGGGGGTGCAGTTCTTC. It codes for CATSRDLGVQFF. The chain links TRBV15 to TRBJ2-1, with D perhaps TRBD1 or TRBD2 (5 bases each). V dropped 0 bases and J dropped 12 bases, with 9 bases sitting between them. This CDR3 contains 12 residues. From germline, CDR1 is LNHNV and CDR2 YYDKDF (reference sequence).

This clone showed up just a few times. Other nucleotide sequences in the sample specify the same CDR3. V gene TRBV27 combines with J gene TRBJ2-7; TRBD1 agrees at 12 bases. CDR3 length: 15 residues. The junction had 2 bases not matched to a gene; V was cut back by 4 bases and J by 1 base. CDR1 is MNHEY and CDR2 is SMNVEV in the germline V gene (reference sequence). CDR3 coding DNA: TGTGCCAGCAGTTCGGGACAGGGGGCTTCCTACGAGCAGTACTTC. It encodes CASSSGQGASYEQYF.

The genes are TRBV15 and TRBJ1-1; D is ambiguous. There are 18 residues in the CDR3. V lost 3 bases and J lost 8, with 28 bases in between. Germline CDR1 reads LNHNV; CDR2 reads YYDKDF (reference sequence). The CDR3 is CATSSLVGGRHFYEEAFF. CDR3 DNA: TGTGCCACCAGCAGCCTTGTCGGTGGGCGACACTTTTACGAGGAAGCTTTCTTT. The variable domain in full, completed from reference TRBV15 and TRBJ1-1, reads DAMVIQNPRYQVTQFGKPVTLSCSQTLNHNVMYWYQQKSSQAPKLLFHYYDKDFNNEADTPDNFQSRRPNTSFCFLDIRSPGLGDTAMYLCATSSLVGGRHFYEEAFFGQGTRLTVV.

There are a few counts of this clone. This chain connects TRBV5-6 to TRBJ1-4, with 10 positions matching TRBD1. Germline trimming cut 4 bases from V and 0 bases from J; bases unmatched to any gene: 6. The CDR3 sequence is 17 residues long. Germline V gene data show CDR1 as SGHDT and CDR2 as YYEEEE. The CDR3: CASSKGQGIATNEKLFF. CDR3 nucleotides: TGTGCCAGCAGCAAGGGACAGGGGATTGCAACTAATGAAAAACTGTTTTTT.

The chain uses TRBV5-1 and TRBJ2-3; 7 bases agree with TRBD1. The CDR3 is 16 residues long. From germline, CDR1 is SGHRS and CDR2 YFSETQ. V dropped 4 bases and J dropped 2; count of bases not matched to a gene: 10. CDR3 sequence: CASSKSGTENTDTQYF. The CDR3 bases are TGCGCCAGCAGCAAGTCCGGGACAGAGAACACAGATACGCAGTATTTT.

The rearrangement uses TRBV19 and TRBJ1-1, with unresolved D. V was trimmed by 9 bases and J by 3 bases, leaving 20 bases between them. The germline gives CDR1 LNHDA, CDR2 SQIVND (reference sequence). The CDR3 contains 15 residues. DNA for the CDR3: TGTGCCAGCCCCCGATGGGATCCACCGTACACTGAAGCTTTCTTT. Protein: CASPRWDPPYTEAFF.

The chain is built from TRBV29-1 and TRBJ2-7, with 11 nucleotides matching TRBD1. Germline V gene data show CDR1 as SQVTM and CDR2 as ANQGSEA. V lost 0 bases to trimming and J lost 0 bases; unmatched junction nucleotides: 7. The CDR3 is 17 residues long. CDR3 coding DNA: TGCAGCGTTGAAGAGATTCCCGGGACAGGGGGCTCCTACGAGCAGTACTTC. Protein sequence: CSVEEIPGTGGSYEQYF.

This clone was recorded only once. V is TRBV10-1 and J is TRBJ2-5, with 7 positions matching TRBD2. The CDR3 totals 16 residues. Germline-derived CDR1 and CDR2 are WNHNN and SYGVQD (reference sequence). V lost 6 bases, J lost 3 bases, and 13 bases stayed unmatched. CDR3 protein: CASSAGAVWGKETQYF. CDR3 bases: TGCGCCAGCAGCGCGGGAGCGGTGTGGGGAAAAGAGACCCAGTACTTC.

The J gene is TRBJ1-2, the V gene TRBV6-5, with a tentative D call TRBD1 (6 bases). This CDR3 is 14 amino acids long. Looked up from germline, CDR1 is MNHEY and CDR2 is SVGAGI. Trimming stripped 7 bases from V and 2 bases from J, with 14 bases between. CDR3 residues: CASTTFGQNYGYTF. Here the CDR3 DNA reads TGTGCCAGCACAACGTTCGGACAGAACTATGGCTACACCTTC.

The V gene is TRBV10-3, the J gene TRBJ2-2; D may be TRBD1 (6 bases). This CDR3 region has 16 residues. Trimming removed 2 bases from V and 5 bases from J, with 15 bases in between. The germline V gene encodes CDR1 ENHRY and CDR2 SYGVKD. The CDR3 here is CAISETRQASTGELFF. The CDR3 bases are TGTGCCATCAGTGAGACCCGACAGGCCAGTACCGGGGAGCTGTTTTTT.

This chain joins TRBV3-1 (or the pseudogene TRBV3-2) and TRBJ1-2; tentative D call: TRBD1 (6 bases). CDR3 length: 13 amino acids. V was cut by 3 bases and J by 8 bases, with 13 bases left in between. From germline, CDR1 is LGHDT and CDR2 YNNKEL (reference sequence). CDR3 nucleotides: TGTGCCAGCAGCCAGGGGACAAGTCGGGGCTACACCTTC. Translating gives CASSQGTSRGYTF.

The chain recombines TRBV19 with TRBJ2-1; unclear D gene. CDR3 size: 14 residues. The germline gives CDR1 LNHDA, CDR2 SQIVND (reference sequence). The V end was cut by 7 bases, the J end by 0 bases, with 10 bases between. CDR3 DNA: TGTGCCAGTACCCCAGATTCCTCCTACAATGAGCAGTTCTTC. This sequence encodes CASTPDSSYNEQFF.

A single count supports this clone. V and J are TRBV28 and TRBJ2-7; 11 nucleotides agree with TRBD2. Germline CDR1 reads MDHEN; CDR2 reads SYDVKM. Trimming removed 3 bases from V and 9 bases from J; junction bases left unmatched: 4. The CDR3 spans 13 residues. In DNA form, the CDR3 reads TGTGCCAGCAGTTTCTTTAGCGGGAGGGGGCAGTACTTC. Protein sequence: CASSFFSGRGQYF.

The chain recombines TRBV5-8 with TRBJ1-5; no clear D. CDR1 is SGHTS and CDR2 is YDEGEE in the germline V gene. This CDR3 is 14 amino acids long. Trimming shortened V by 2 bases and J by 0 bases, and 6 bases separated the two germline ends. The CDR3 is CASSFGSSNQPQHF. In DNA, the CDR3 is TGTGCCAGCAGCTTCGGCAGTAGCAATCAGCCCCAGCATTTT. Complete variable domain (other parts from reference TRBV5-8 and TRBJ1-5): EAGVTQSPTHLIKTRGQQATLRCSPISGHTSVYWYQQALGLGLQFLLWYDEGEERNRGNFPPRFSGRQFPNYSSELNVNALELEDSALYLCASSFGSSNQPQHFGDGTRLSIL.

The J gene is TRBJ1-1, the V gene TRBV5-6, with D perhaps matching TRBD1 (5 bases). The germline CDR1 and CDR2 sequences are SGHDT and YYEEEE. The ends were cut back, 6 bases at V and 6 bases at J, with 18 bases in the middle. CDR3 length equals 14 residues. CDR3 amino acids: CASTRRGYSSEAFF. The CDR3 DNA is TGTGCCAGCACCCGCCGGGGCTATTCTTCTGAAGCTTTCTTT.

The J gene is TRBJ2-3, the V gene TRBV19; no reliable D call. Germline lookup yields CDR1 LNHDA and CDR2 SQIVND (reference sequence). This CDR3 contains 11 residues. Trimming took off 6 bases at V and 4 bases at J, with 5 bases between the two ends. In DNA, the CDR3 is TGTGCCAGTAGATTCGCAGATACGCAGTATTTT. Its protein is CASRFADTQYF.

V gene TRBV19 combines with J gene TRBJ2-4; D is unclear. The CDR3 is made up of 19 amino acids. CDR1 and CDR2 (germline): LNHDA, SQIVND (reference sequence). Trimming took off 5 bases at V and 0 bases at J, with 23 bases between the two ends. The CDR3 DNA sequence: TGTGCCAGTAGTCCCACCACGACTGAAATGATGCTAGCCAAAAACATTCAGTACTTC. This gives the protein CASSPTTTEMMLAKNIQYF.

V is TRBV6-5 and J is TRBJ1-3; 9 bases map to TRBD1. The ends lost 5 bases at V and 4 bases at J; junction bases unmatched: 6. Germline V gene sequence: CDR1 MNHEY, CDR2 SVGAGI. The CDR3 covers 15 residues. The CDR3 DNA reads TGTGCCAGCAGTCACGGGACAGGGAGAGGAAACACCATATATTTT. It is translated as CASSHGTGRGNTIYF.

The chain joins TRBV4-1 to TRBJ1-3; D not certain. The germline V gene has CDR1 MGHRA and CDR2 YSYEKL. This CDR3 has 15 amino acids. V was shortened by 0 bases and J by 2 bases, with 8 bases between the two germline ends. In nucleotides, the CDR3 is TGCGCCAGCAGCCAAGATGGAGGGACTGGAAACACCATATATTTT. Translating it yields CASSQDGGTGNTIYF.

This sequence joins TRBV3-1 (or the pseudogene TRBV3-2) and TRBJ2-7; 9 bases are shared with TRBD1. CDR1 is LGHDT and CDR2 is YNNKEL in the germline V gene (reference sequence). J lost 2 bases, V lost 1 base, and 18 bases had no gene match. The CDR3 runs to 20 residues. The CDR3 reads CASSQGGQGRGARSPYEQYF. CDR3 bases: TGTGCCAGCAGCCAAGGGGGACAGGGACGCGGAGCTAGGTCCCCCTACGAGCAGTACTTC.

This chain connects TRBV6-1 to TRBJ1-5; D ambiguous. V was trimmed by 0 bases and J by 4 bases, leaving 4 bases between them. This CDR3 has 13 residues. Per germline, CDR1 MNHNS and CDR2 SASEGT. This CDR3 is CASSEAGNQPQHF. CDR3 bases: TGTGCCAGCAGTGAAGCGGGGAATCAGCCCCAGCATTTT.

The CDR3 DNA follows: TGTGCCAGCAGCTTGGGGGGAGGCGGAAAACTGTTTTTT. Translation: CASSLGGGGKLFF. The chain is built from TRBV7-6 and TRBJ1-4, with a weak D call TRBD1 (5 bases). V dropped 3 bases and J dropped 10 bases, with 12 bases sitting between them. The CDR3 has 13 residues. CDR1 SGHVS and CDR2 FNYEAQ come from the germline V gene.

The genes are TRBV3-1 (or the pseudogene TRBV3-2) and TRBJ2-1, with D possibly being TRBD2 (6 bases). V was cut by 2 bases and J by 7 bases, with 12 bases left in between. Per germline, CDR1 LGHDT and CDR2 YNNKEL (reference sequence). This CDR3 is 14 amino acids long. This CDR3 is CASSQLPAGNEQFF. The CDR3 DNA reads as TGTGCCAGCAGCCAACTGCCAGCGGGTAATGAGCAGTTCTTC.

This chain uses TRBV2 with TRBJ2-7, with unresolved D. Trimming pared 7 bases from V and 5 bases from J, leaving 18 bases between. The CDR3 extends over 14 amino acids. The V gene's germline CDR1 is SNHLY and CDR2 FYNNEI. DNA for the CDR3: TGTGCCAGCACGTCCTTTGGGTCTCGTCACGAGCAGTACTTC. As protein: CASTSFGSRHEQYF.

The chain has TRBV5-6 and TRBJ1-1, with D unclear. Germline-derived CDR1 and CDR2 are SGHDT and YYEEEE. The V end lost 1 base, the J end lost 4 bases, and 11 bases lay between the germline ends. The CDR3 length is 14 residues. CDR3: CASSLMGSGTEAFF. As DNA, the CDR3 is TGTGCCAGCAGCTTGATGGGTTCGGGCACTGAAGCTTTCTTT.